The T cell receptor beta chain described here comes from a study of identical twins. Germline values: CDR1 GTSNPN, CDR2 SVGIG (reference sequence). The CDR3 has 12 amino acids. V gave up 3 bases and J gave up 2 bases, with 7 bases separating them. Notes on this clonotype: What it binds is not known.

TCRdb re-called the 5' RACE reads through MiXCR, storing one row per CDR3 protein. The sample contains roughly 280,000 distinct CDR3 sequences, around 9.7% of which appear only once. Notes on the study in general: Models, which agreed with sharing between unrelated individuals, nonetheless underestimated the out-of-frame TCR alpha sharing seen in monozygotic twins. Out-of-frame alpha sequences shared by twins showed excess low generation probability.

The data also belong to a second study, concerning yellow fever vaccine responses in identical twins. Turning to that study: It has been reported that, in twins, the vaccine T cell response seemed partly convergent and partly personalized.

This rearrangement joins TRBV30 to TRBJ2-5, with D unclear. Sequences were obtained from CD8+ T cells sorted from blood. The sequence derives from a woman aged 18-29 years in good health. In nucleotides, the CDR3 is TGTGCCTGGAGCCTAGAACAAGAGACCCAGTACTTC. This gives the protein CAWSLEQETQYF.